This T cell receptor beta chain was identified during a study of CD8 T cell repertoires and HIV-1 epitope variants. At the level of the study: Autologous T cell-negative cells served as antigen-presenting cells in equal numbers. Cultures ran roughly ten days, with IL-2, IL-7 and IL-15 added on days 3 and 7. Findings and limits, study-wide: Fewer than ten TCR beta clonotypes were antigen-specific, more than five apparently recognizing autologous or escape variants.

Points on this clone: Its antigen is currently unknown.

The V end lost 6 bases, the J end lost 2 bases, and 19 bases lay between the germline ends. The CDR3 consists of 15 residues. Germline loops: CDR1 GTSNPN, CDR2 SVGIG (reference sequence). Assay used: immunoSEQ multiplex PCR; TCRdb lists only in-frame clones, some missing. The data contain around 5,700 clones, around 70% of them singletons. The TCR comes from a male donor with HIV. The chain uses TRBV30 and TRBJ1-2, with D perhaps matching TRBD1 (6 bases). The material sequenced was cultured CD8+ T cells derived from PBMCs. The CDR3 spells CACPAPGGPNYGYTF. The CDR3 DNA reads TGTGCCTGTCCCGCCCCGGGGGGGCCGAACTATGGCTACACCTTC.